The TCR beta chain under discussion was sequenced for a study of kidney transplant recipient with SARS-CoV-2 infection (TCRdb year 2021). In its sample, this clonotype was seen many times. What antigen it recognizes has not been identified. Per-base qualities were not stored, and no clone one base away is much larger. TCRdb lists the instrument as Illumina MiSeq. The peripheral T cell repertoire was profiled for human TCRbeta genes. Under the source paper's analysis protocol: To account for variability over time, differences in clonotype abundance were tested using beta-binomial modelling. Expanded clonotypes were screened against the ImmuneCODE reference database of SARS-CoV-2-associated TCRs and mapped to viral genome regions. Additional repertoire analyses examined TRBV gene usage, CDR3 length, CDR3 amino acid overlap between time points, distributions of clonotype abundance, and Jaccard similarity. Using fastp at Q25 and MiXCR, TCRdb reprocessed the public reads and kept productive beta chains. Each entry is one CDR3 protein sequence, shown with its most common DNA and genes. TCRdb assigned the V and J calls; the authors' analysis was not used. Here the sample has under 300,000 distinct CDR3 sequences; around 28% occur a single time. The biggest ten clones account for less than 8.5% of the sample.

Sample time point, as interpreted from the label and publication: pre-pandemic baseline sample and day 111 after first positive SARS-CoV-2 test. This TCR derives from a male patient in his thirties who had COVID-19 and was a kidney transplant recipient. Donor T cells from the graft may be present among the T cells after a transplant. The sequenced sample was a blood sample, obtained at baseline and between days 110 and 120 from a kidney transplant recipient.

For the CDR3, the sequence is CASSQDGKINQPQHF. The nucleotides are TGTGCCAGCAGCCAAGATGGCAAAATTAATCAGCCCCAGCATTTT. The V and J genes are TRBV3-1 and TRBJ1-5, with no confident D gene call. From a lookup of the germline V gene (reference sequence), CDR1 and CDR2 are LGHDT and YNNKEL. Deletion took 0 bases off V and 4 bases off J, with a span of 10 bases between the germline ends. The CDR3 runs 15 amino acids, cysteine and phenylalanine included. The sequence is cut down to CDR3 DNA, 45 bases in frame from base 1.